The clone carrying this T cell receptor beta chain was seen a handful of times. Its specificity is unknown. The data were obtained in a study of cytomegalovirus exposure and HLA in healthy donors. CDR3 length: 12 amino acids. CDR1 and CDR2 from the germline V gene are MNHNS and SASEGT. V lost 5 bases, J lost 6 bases, and 7 bases lay in between. Study observations and caveats: It was 164 TCR beta chains that were listed as cytomegalovirus-associated. As was reported, the classifier diagnosed cytomegalovirus status with high specificity and sensitivity.

Method: immunoSEQ multiplex PCR; TCRdb's copy keeps in-frame clones and lacks some. The sample has some 180,000 clones; around 80% are singletons. J is TRBJ2-2 and V is TRBV6-1; no definite D call. The TCR was taken from a young woman in good health and CMV-seronegative. Sequencing was performed on PBMCs. For the CDR3, the DNA is TGTGCCAGCAGTCCTAAACCCGGGGAGCTGTTTTTT. Amino acid sequence: CASSPKPGELFF.